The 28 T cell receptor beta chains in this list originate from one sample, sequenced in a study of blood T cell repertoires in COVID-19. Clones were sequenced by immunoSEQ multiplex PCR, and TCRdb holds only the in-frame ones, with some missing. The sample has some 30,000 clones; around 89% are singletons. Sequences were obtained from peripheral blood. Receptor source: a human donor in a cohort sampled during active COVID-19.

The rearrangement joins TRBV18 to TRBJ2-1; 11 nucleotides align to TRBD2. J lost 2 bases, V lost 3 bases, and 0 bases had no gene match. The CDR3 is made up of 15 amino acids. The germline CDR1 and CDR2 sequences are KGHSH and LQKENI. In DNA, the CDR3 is TGTGCCAGCTCACCGACTAGCGGGGCCTACAATGAGCAGTTCTTC. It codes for CASSPTSGAYNEQFF.

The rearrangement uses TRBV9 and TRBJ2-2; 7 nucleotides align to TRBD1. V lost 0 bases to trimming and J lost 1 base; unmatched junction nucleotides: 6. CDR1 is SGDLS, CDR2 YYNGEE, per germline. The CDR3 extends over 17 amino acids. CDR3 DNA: TGTGCCAGCAGCGTAGACCCAAACAGGGGGAACACCGGGGAGCTGTTTTTT. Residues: CASSVDPNRGNTGELFF.

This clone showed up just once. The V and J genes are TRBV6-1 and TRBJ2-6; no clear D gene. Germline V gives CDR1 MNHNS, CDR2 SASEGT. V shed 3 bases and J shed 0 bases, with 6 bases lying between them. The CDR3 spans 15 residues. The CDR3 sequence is CASSEGNSGANVLTF. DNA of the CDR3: TGTGCCAGCAGTGAGGGCAACTCTGGGGCCAACGTCCTGACTTTC.

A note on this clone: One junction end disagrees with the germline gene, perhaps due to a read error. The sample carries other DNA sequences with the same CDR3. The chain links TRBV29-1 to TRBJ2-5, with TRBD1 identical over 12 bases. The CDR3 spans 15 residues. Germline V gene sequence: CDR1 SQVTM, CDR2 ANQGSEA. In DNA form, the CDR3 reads TGTAGCGTGGCGAAGGGACAGGGGGCGGGAGAGACCCAGTACTTC. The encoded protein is CSVAKGQGAGETQYF.

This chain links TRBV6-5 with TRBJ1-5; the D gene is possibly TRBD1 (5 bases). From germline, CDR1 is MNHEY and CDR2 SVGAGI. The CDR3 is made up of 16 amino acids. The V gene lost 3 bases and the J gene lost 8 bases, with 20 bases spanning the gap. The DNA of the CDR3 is TGTGCCAGCAGTTATTCCCTTCCGGGCCTCAGGGAGCCCCAGCATTTT. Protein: CASSYSLPGLREPQHF.

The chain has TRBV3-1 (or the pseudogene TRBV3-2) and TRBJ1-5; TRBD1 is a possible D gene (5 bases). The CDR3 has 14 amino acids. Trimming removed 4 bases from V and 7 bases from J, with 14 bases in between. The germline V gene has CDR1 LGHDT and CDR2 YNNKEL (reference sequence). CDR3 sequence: CASSLHSGEQPQHF. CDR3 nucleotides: TGTGCCAGCAGCCTCCACTCGGGGGAGCAGCCCCAGCATTTT.

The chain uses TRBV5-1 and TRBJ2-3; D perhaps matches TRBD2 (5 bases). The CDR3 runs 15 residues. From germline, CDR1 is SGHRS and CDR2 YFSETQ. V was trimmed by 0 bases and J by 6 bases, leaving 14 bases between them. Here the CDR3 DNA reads TGCGCCAGCAGCTTGGTAGGACGGGGTCCGGATACGCAGTATTTT. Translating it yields CASSLVGRGPDTQYF. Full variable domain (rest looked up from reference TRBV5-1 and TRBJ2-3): KAGVTQTPRYLIKTRGQQVTLSCSPISGHRSVSWYQQTPGQGLQFLFEYFSETQRNKGNFPGRFSGRQFSNSRSEMNVSTLELGDSALYLCASSLVGRGPDTQYFGPGTRLTVL.

The CDR3 DNA sequence: TGCGCCAGCAGCATAAAAGCGACAGGGGGCTACGAGCAGTACTTC. Its translation: CASSIKATGGYEQYF. The rearrangement links TRBV4-3 to TRBJ2-7, with 9 bases identical to TRBD1. V was pared by 5 bases and J by 3 bases, with 8 bases of the junction left unmatched. The CDR3 spans 15 residues. Per germline, CDR1 LGHNA and CDR2 YSLEER.

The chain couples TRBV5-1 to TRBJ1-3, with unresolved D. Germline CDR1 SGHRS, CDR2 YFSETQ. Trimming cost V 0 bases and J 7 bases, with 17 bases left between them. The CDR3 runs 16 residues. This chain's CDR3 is CASSLAGGSLGNTIYF. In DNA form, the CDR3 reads TGCGCCAGCAGCTTGGCAGGAGGGTCCCTTGGGAACACCATATATTTT. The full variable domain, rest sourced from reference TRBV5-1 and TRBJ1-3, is KAGVTQTPRYLIKTRGQQVTLSCSPISGHRSVSWYQQTPGQGLQFLFEYFSETQRNKGNFPGRFSGRQFSNSRSEMNVSTLELGDSALYLCASSLAGGSLGNTIYFGEGSWLTVV.

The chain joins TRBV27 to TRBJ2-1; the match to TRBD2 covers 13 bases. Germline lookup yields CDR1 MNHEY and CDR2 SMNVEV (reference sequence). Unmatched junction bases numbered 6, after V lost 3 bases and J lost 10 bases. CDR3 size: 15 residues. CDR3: CASSFWTSGGREQFF. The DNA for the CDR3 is TGTGCCAGCAGTTTTTGGACTAGCGGGGGCAGGGAGCAGTTCTTC.

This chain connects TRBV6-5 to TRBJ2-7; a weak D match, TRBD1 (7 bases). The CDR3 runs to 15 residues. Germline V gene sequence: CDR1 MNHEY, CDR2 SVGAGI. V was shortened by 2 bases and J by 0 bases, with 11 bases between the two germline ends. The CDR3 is CASSYGQGGSYEQYF. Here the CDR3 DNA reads TGTGCCAGCAGTTACGGTCAGGGGGGCTCCTACGAGCAGTACTTC.

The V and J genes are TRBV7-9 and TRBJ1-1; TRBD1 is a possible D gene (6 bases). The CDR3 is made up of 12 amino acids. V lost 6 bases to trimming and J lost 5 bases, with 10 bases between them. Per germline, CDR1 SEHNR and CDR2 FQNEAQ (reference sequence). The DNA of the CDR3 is TGTGCCAGCAGAGAGGGGGGGACTGAAGCTTTCTTT. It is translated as CASREGGTEAFF.

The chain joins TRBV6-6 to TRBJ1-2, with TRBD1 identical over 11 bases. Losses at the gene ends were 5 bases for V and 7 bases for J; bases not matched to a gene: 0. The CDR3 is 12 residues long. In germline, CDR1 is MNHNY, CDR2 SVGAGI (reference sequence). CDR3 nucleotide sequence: TGTGCCAGCAGTGGGACAGGGGGTGGCTACACCTTC. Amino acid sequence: CASSGTGGGYTF.

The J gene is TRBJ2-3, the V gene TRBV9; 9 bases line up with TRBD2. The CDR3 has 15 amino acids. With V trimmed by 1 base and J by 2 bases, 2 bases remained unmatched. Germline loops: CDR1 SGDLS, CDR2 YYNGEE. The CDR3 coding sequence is TGTGCCAGCAGCGTATTGGGACTAGCCACAGATACGCAGTATTTT. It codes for CASSVLGLATDTQYF.

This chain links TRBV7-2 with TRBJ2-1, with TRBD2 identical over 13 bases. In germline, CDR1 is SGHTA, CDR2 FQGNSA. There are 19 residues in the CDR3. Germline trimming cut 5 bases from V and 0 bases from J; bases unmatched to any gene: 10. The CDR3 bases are TGTGCCAGCAGCACACGGACTAGCGGGGGATTTAGCTCCTACAATGAGCAGTTCTTC. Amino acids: CASSTRTSGGFSSYNEQFF.

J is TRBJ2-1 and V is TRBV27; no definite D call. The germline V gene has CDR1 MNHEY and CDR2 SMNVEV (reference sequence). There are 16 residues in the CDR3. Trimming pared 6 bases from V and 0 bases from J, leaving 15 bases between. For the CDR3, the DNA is TGTGCCAGCAGCCCCTTCAGCGATAGCTCCTACAATGAGCAGTTCTTC. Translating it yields CASSPFSDSSYNEQFF.

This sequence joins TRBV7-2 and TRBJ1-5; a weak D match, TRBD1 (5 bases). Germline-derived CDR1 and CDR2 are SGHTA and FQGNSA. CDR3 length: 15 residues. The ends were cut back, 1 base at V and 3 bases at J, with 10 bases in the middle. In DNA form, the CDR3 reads TGTGCCAGCAGCTTAGGCGGGACTTTCAATCAGCCCCAGCATTTT. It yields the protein CASSLGGTFNQPQHF.

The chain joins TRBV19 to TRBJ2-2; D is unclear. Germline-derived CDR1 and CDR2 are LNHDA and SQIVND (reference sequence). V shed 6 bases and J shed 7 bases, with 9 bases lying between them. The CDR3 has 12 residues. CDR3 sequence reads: CASRLRGGELFF. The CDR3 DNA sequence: TGTGCCAGTAGGCTCCGAGGCGGGGAGCTGTTTTTT.

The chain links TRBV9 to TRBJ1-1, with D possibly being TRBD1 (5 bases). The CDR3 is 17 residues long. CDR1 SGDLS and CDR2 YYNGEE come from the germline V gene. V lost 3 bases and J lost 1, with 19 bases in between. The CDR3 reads CASSAPPGGGRNTEAFF. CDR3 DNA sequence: TGTGCCAGCAGCGCACCTCCCGGGGGAGGGAGGAACACTGAAGCTTTCTTT.

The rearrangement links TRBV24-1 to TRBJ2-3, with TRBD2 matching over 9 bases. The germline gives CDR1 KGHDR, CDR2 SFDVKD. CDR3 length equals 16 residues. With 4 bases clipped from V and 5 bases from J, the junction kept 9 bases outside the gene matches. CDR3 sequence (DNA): TGTGCCACCAGTGACCCACAGGCGGGGGGGTTAGATACGCAGTATTTT. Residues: CATSDPQAGGLDTQYF.

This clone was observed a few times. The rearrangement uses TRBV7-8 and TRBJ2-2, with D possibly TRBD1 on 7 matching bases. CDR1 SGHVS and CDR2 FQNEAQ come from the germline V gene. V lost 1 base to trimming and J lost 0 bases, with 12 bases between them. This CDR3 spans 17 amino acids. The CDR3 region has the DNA TGTGCCAGCAGCTTAGTAGGCGGGACAGCGAACACCGGGGAGCTGTTTTTT. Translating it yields CASSLVGGTANTGELFF.

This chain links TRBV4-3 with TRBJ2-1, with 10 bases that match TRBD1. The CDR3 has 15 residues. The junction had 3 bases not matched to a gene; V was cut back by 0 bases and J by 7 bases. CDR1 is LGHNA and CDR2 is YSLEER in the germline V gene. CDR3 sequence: CASSQDRTGGNEQFF. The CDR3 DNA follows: TGCGCCAGCAGCCAAGACAGGACAGGGGGGAATGAGCAGTTCTTC.

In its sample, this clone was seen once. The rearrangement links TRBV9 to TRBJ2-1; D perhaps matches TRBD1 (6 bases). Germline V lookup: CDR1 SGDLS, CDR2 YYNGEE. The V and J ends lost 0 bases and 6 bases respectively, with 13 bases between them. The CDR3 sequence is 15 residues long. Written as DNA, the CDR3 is TGTGCCAGCAGCGTAGGCAGGGGCGCCTCCAATGAGCAGTTCTTC. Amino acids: CASSVGRGASNEQFF.

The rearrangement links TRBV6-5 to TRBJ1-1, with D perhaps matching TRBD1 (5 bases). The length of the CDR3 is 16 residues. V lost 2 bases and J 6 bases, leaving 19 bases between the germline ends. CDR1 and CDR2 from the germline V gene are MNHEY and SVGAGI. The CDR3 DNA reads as TGTGCCAGCAGTTACCAGCCCGCAGGGAGGTTGGCTGAAGCTTTCTTT. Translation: CASSYQPAGRLAEAFF.

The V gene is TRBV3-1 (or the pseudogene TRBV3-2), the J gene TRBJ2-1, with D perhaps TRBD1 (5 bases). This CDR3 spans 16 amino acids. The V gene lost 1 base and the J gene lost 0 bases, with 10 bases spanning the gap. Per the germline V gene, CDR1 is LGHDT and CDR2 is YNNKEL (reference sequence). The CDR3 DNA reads TGTGCCAGCAGCCAAGGGGTGGGGCTCTCCTACAATGAGCAGTTCTTC. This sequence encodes CASSQGVGLSYNEQFF.

The CDR3 nucleotides read TGTGCCAGCAGGCAGGGGGGCAGGTTGAACTATGGCTACACCTTC. It is translated as CASRQGGRLNYGYTF. The chain employs TRBV6-5 and TRBJ1-2; 7 nucleotides match TRBD1. J gave up 2 bases and V 6 bases, and 9 bases lay outside the gene matches. The V gene's germline CDR1 is MNHEY and CDR2 SVGAGI. This CDR3 has 15 amino acids.

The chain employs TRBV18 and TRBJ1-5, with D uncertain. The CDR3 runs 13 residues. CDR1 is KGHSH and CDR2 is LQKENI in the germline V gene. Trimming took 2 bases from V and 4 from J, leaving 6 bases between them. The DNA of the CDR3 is TGTGCCAGCTCACCATCGGAGAATCAGCCCCAGCATTTT. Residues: CASSPSENQPQHF.

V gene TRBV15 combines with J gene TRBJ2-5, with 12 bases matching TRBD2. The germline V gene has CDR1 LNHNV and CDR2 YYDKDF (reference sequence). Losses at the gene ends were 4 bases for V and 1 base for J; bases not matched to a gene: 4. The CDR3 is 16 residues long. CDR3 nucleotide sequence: TGTGCCACCAGCACATTACTAGCGGGGGGCCAAGAGACCCAGTACTTC. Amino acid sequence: CATSTLLAGGQETQYF.